These T cell receptor beta chains were read from a single sample in a study of lymphopenia after photon versus proton radiotherapy. The protocol was immunoSEQ multiplex PCR, while the TCRdb copy is restricted to in-frame clones and leaves out a portion. The table shows about 160,000 clones, with around nine tenths occurring only once. This specimen was peripheral blood, taken from a patient treated with photon-based radiotherapy. These receptors were obtained from a man aged 50-60 years with gastric cancer. Each CDR3 is given with its conserved first and last residue. D genes are given only for firm matches. Size values are once, few and many counts, or a class for expanded clones, and some rows have none.

J: TRBJ2-7; size: NA; V: TRBV6-6; D: TRBD2; DNA: TGTGCCAGCAGTTCGAGACTAGCGGGAGGGTACGAGCAGTACTTC; CDR3: CASSSRLAGGYEQYF
J: TRBJ2-1; size: NA; V: TRBV10-1; D: TRBD1; DNA: TGCGCCAGCTCGGACAGGGGTAACGCCAATGAGCAGTTCTTC; CDR3: CASSDRGNANEQFF
J: TRBJ2-2; size: NA; V: TRBV15; D: NA; DNA: TGTGCCACCAGCAGTAGAATCGGGGAGCTGTTTTTT; CDR3: CATSSRIGELFF
J: TRBJ1-5; size: NA; V: TRBV10-3; D: TRBD1; DNA: TGTGCCATCAGTAGACAGGGAAGCAATCAGCCCCAGCATTTT; CDR3: CAISRQGSNQPQHF
J: TRBJ2-2; size: NA; V: TRBV7-9; D: TRBD2; DNA: TGTGCCAGCATCCCTTTTGCGGGGGCCGGGGAGCTGTTTTTT; CDR3: CASIPFAGAGELFF
J: TRBJ2-7; size: NA; V: TRBV6-6; D: NA; DNA: TGTGCCAGCAGCCGGGGTCTTGGGGCCTCCTACGAGCAGTACTTC; CDR3: CASSRGLGASYEQYF
J: TRBJ2-7; size: NA; V: TRBV19; D: NA; DNA: TGTGCCAGTAGTAGCCTCACTGGAGGCCAATACGAGCAGTACTTC; CDR3: CASSSLTGGQYEQYF
J: TRBJ2-5; size: NA; V: TRBV9; D: NA; DNA: TGTGCCAGCAGCGTAGGACAGGCCGGGGAGACCCAGTACTTC; CDR3: CASSVGQAGETQYF
J: TRBJ2-7; size: NA; V: TRBV14; D: NA; DNA: TGTGCCAGCACAAGAGGGAGCAACTCCTACGAGCAGTACTTC; CDR3: CASTRGSNSYEQYF
J: TRBJ2-7; size: NA; V: TRBV18; D: NA; DNA: TGTGCCAGCTCCTACGGGACTTTCGAGCAGTACTTC; CDR3: CASSYGTFEQYF
J: TRBJ1-1; size: once; V: TRBV28; D: NA; DNA: TGTGCCAGCAGTACAACAGGGAGGAACACTGAAGCTTTCTTT; CDR3: CASSTTGRNTEAFF
J: TRBJ2-1; size: NA; V: TRBV29-1; D: NA; DNA: TGCAGCGTTGAAGATCGGAGTAGCGGTGAGCAGTTCTTC; CDR3: CSVEDRSSGEQFF
J: TRBJ2-3; size: NA; V: TRBV15; D: TRBD2; DNA: TGTGCCACCAGCAGAGAAGCGGGAGGGCCGGGGGATACGCAGTATTTT; CDR3: CATSREAGGPGDTQYF
J: TRBJ2-5; size: NA; V: TRBV5-1; D: NA; DNA: TGCGCCAGCAGCCCTACAGGGTTGGGGGAGACCCAGTACTTC; CDR3: CASSPTGLGETQYF
J: TRBJ2-5; size: NA; V: TRBV9; D: NA; DNA: TGTGCCAGCAGCCTTTGGACTGAGGAGACCCAGTACTTC; CDR3: CASSLWTEETQYF
J: TRBJ1-2; size: NA; V: TRBV6-5; D: NA; DNA: TGTGCCAGCAGTTACGGCCGGGACGGCTATGGCTACACCTTC; CDR3: CASSYGRDGYGYTF
J: TRBJ1-5; size: NA; V: TRBV7-3; D: NA; DNA: TGTGCCAGCAGCTTAACGGGAAATCAGCCCCAGCATTTT; CDR3: CASSLTGNQPQHF
J: TRBJ2-7; size: once; V: TRBV27; D: NA; DNA: TGTGCCAGCAGTTTATCTACCCTGGGGTACGAGCAGTACTTC; CDR3: CASSLSTLGYEQYF
J: TRBJ2-1; size: NA; V: TRBV18; D: NA; DNA: TGTGCCAGCTCACCACAGGGGCAATACAATGAGCAGTTCTTC; CDR3: CASSPQGQYNEQFF
J: TRBJ1-2; size: NA; V: TRBV6-1; D: TRBD1; DNA: TGTGCCAGCAGTTCGGACAGGGGTAGCTATGGCTACACCTTC; CDR3: CASSSDRGSYGYTF
J: TRBJ2-3; size: NA; V: TRBV27; D: TRBD1; DNA: TGTGCCAGCAGTTCTCCCAGGGGGCGACCAGATACGCAGTATTTT; CDR3: CASSSPRGRPDTQYF
J: TRBJ1-2; size: many; V: TRBV7-9; D: NA; DNA: TGTGCCAGCAGCTTAGAGAACTATGGCTACACCTTC; CDR3: CASSLENYGYTF
J: TRBJ2-7; size: NA; V: TRBV7-2; D: NA; DNA: TGTGCCAGCAGCCCCCAGACACCAATCTACGAGCAGTACTTC; CDR3: CASSPQTPIYEQYF
J: TRBJ2-3; size: NA; V: TRBV9; D: NA; DNA: TGTGCCAGCAGCGTAGGACCAGATACGCAGTATTTT; CDR3: CASSVGPDTQYF
J: TRBJ1-2; size: few; V: TRBV27; D: NA; DNA: TGTGCCAGCAGTTTAGGTCCGGGCGGCTTCTATGGCTACACCTTC; CDR3: CASSLGPGGFYGYTF
J: TRBJ2-7; size: NA; V: TRBV4-1; D: NA; DNA: TGCGCCAGCAGCCAAGAAAACGAGTACGAGCAGTACTTC; CDR3: CASSQENEYEQYF
J: TRBJ2-7; size: NA; V: TRBV2; D: TRBD1; DNA: TGTGCCAGCAGTAAGGACAGGGGAAGCGCCTACGAGCAGTACTTC; CDR3: CASSKDRGSAYEQYF
J: TRBJ2-2; size: NA; V: TRBV5-4; D: NA; DNA: TGTGCCAGCAGCAAACGGCCTGGGGGCGGGGAGCTGTTTTTT; CDR3: CASSKRPGGGELFF
J: TRBJ1-4; size: NA; V: TRBV11-2; D: NA; DNA: TGTGCCAGCAGCCCCTTGGGCGGGGGCTTTGAAAAACTGTTTTTT; CDR3: CASSPLGGGFEKLFF
J: TRBJ2-7; size: once; V: TRBV14; D: NA; DNA: TGTGCCAGCAGCCACCAGACCCTAACCGAGCAGTACTTC; CDR3: CASSHQTLTEQYF
J: TRBJ2-1; size: NA; V: TRBV7-9; D: TRBD2; DNA: TGTGCCAGCAGCACCGGACTAGCGGGAGTCAATGAGCAGTTCTTC; CDR3: CASSTGLAGVNEQFF
J: TRBJ2-1; size: NA; V: TRBV18; D: NA; DNA: TGTGCCAGCTCCCCGACTAGATCCAATGAGCAGTTCTTC; CDR3: CASSPTRSNEQFF
J: TRBJ2-7; size: NA; V: TRBV7-6; D: TRBD2; DNA: TGTGCCAGCAGCTTAGAAGGGACTAGCGGTTACGAGCAGTACTTC; CDR3: CASSLEGTSGYEQYF
J: TRBJ1-2; size: NA; V: TRBV6-6; D: TRBD1; DNA: TGTGCCAGCAGTTACATGGGGGACAGACGATCCTATGGCTACACCTTC; CDR3: CASSYMGDRRSYGYTF
J: TRBJ1-5; size: NA; V: TRBV28; D: TRBD1; DNA: TGTGCCAGCAGTTTTCTGGGACAGAGTAATCAGCCCCAGCATTTT; CDR3: CASSFLGQSNQPQHF
J: TRBJ2-7; size: NA; V: TRBV10-3; D: TRBD2; DNA: TGTGCCATCAGACGGACTAGCGGGAGTTCCGAGCAGTACTTC; CDR3: CAIRRTSGSSEQYF
J: TRBJ1-2; size: NA; V: TRBV6-6; D: NA; DNA: TGTGCCAGCAGTTACGACAGAGGGAACTATGGCTACACCTTC; CDR3: CASSYDRGNYGYTF
J: TRBJ2-1; size: NA; V: TRBV15; D: NA; DNA: TGTGCCACCAGCAGAGAGACTAGTCGAGTCTTC; CDR3: CATSRETSRVF